The 24 T cell receptor beta chains below all came from one sample that was sequenced in a study of T cell repertoires in cytomegalovirus infection. In TCRdb, the reads were re-called with MiXCR into one record per CDR3 protein. Of over 150,000 distinct CDR3 sequences in the sample, about 21% were seen once. Sequencing used PBMCs. The origin of the receptors is a human donor in good health (CMV status not recorded). Some clones in this sample may be carry-over from other donors' samples.

The chain carries TRBV9 and TRBJ1-6, with D unresolved. V dropped 3 bases and J dropped 9 bases, with 13 bases sitting between them. Germline values: CDR1 SGDLS, CDR2 YYNGEE. The CDR3 covers 14 residues. The CDR3 bases are TGTGCCAGCAGCGACACCGGAGACGGTTCACCCCTCCACTTT. This translates into CASSDTGDGSPLHF.

The rearrangement links TRBV19 to TRBJ2-7; possibly TRBD2 for D (5 bases). V gave up 6 bases and J gave up 3 bases, with 21 bases separating them. The V gene's germline CDR1 is LNHDA and CDR2 SQIVND (reference sequence). This CDR3 is built from 16 residues. DNA of the CDR3: TGTGCCAGTAGCTATGAGGGCGTCGGCGGTAACTACGAGCAGTACTTC. It encodes CASSYEGVGGNYEQYF.

The CDR3 loop reads CASSKIAGETQYF. The CDR3 coding sequence is TGTGCCAGCAGTAAGATAGCGGGAGAGACCCAGTACTTC. This chain links TRBV6-2 or TRBV6-3 with TRBJ2-5, with 7 bases matching TRBD2. The CDR3 length is 13 residues. Germline V gene sequence: CDR1 MNHEY, CDR2 SVGEGT. With 5 bases clipped from V and 4 bases from J, the junction kept 4 bases outside the gene matches.

By frequency in the sample, this clonotype is medium-sized. The chain has TRBV7-2 and TRBJ1-1; D is ambiguous. The CDR3 is 13 residues long. V lost 1 base to trimming and J lost 7 bases, with 10 bases between them. Per the germline V gene, CDR1 is SGHTA and CDR2 is FQGNSA. The CDR3 sequence is CASSLVQAREAFF. The CDR3 DNA reads TGTGCCAGCAGCTTAGTTCAAGCACGTGAAGCTTTCTTT.

There are many counts of this clonotype. This chain connects TRBV7-2 to TRBJ1-5; TRBD1 might be the D (5 bases). The germline V gene encodes CDR1 SGHTA and CDR2 FQGNSA. Trimming pared 1 base from V and 0 bases from J, leaving 7 bases between. This CDR3 has 15 residues. The CDR3 nucleotides read TGTGCCAGCAGCTTAGTAGGGGATAGCAATCAGCCCCAGCATTTT. Residues: CASSLVGDSNQPQHF.

About this clonotype: At one end the junction does not follow the germline gene, possibly because of a read error. The CDR3 nucleotides are TGTCCCAGCAGCTTGAGGGGTCGGGGGGCGGACACTGAAGCTTTCTTT. It yields the protein CPSSLRGRGADTEAFF. The chain is built from TRBV11-2 and TRBJ1-1, with D tentatively TRBD1 (6 bases). This CDR3 spans 16 amino acids. Per the germline V gene, CDR1 is SGHAT and CDR2 is FQNNGV.

The CDR3 sequence is CASNLELAGGKQYF. The CDR3 nucleotides read TGTGCCAGCAACCTCGAGCTAGCGGGAGGAAAGCAGTACTTC. V and J are TRBV12-3 or TRBV12-4 and TRBJ2-7, with 11 nucleotides matching TRBD2. With V trimmed by 7 bases and J by 8 bases, 10 bases remained unmatched. The CDR3 consists of 14 residues.

This clonotype was counted a few times. The chain employs TRBV19 and TRBJ2-1; 10 bases line up with TRBD1. CDR3 size: 14 residues. With V trimmed by 3 bases and J by 15 bases, 11 bases remained unmatched. The V gene's germline CDR1 is LNHDA and CDR2 SQIVND (reference sequence). The CDR3 here is CASSIRQGAPHPFF. As DNA, the CDR3 is TGTGCCAGTAGTATTCGACAGGGGGCTCCCCATCCGTTCTTC.

The chain has TRBV19 and TRBJ2-4; D is perhaps TRBD1 or TRBD2 (5 bases each). CDR1 LNHDA and CDR2 SQIVND come from the germline V gene (reference sequence). There are 14 residues in the CDR3. V lost 10 bases and J 0 bases, leaving 13 bases between the germline ends. CDR3 protein: CATGGTGAKNIQYF. For the CDR3, the DNA is TGTGCCACTGGAGGTACAGGAGCCAAAAACATTCAGTACTTC.

This clonotype was counted between two and nine times. J is TRBJ2-7 and V is TRBV29-1; 7 bases fit TRBD2. CDR3 length equals 14 residues. CDR1 and CDR2 from the germline V gene are SQVTM and ANQGSEA. V was pared by 4 bases and J by 5 bases, with 11 bases of the junction left unmatched. CDR3 DNA: TGCAGCGTTGGTCTCCGCGGGAGTTCCAACGAGCAGTACTTC. Its translation: CSVGLRGSSNEQYF.

On this clonotype: A much larger clone lies a single base off, so this may be a read error. The chain combines TRBV6-1 with TRBJ2-5, with TRBD1 matching over 7 bases. The germline CDR1 and CDR2 sequences are MNHNS and SASEGT. The CDR3 length is 15 residues. The CDR3 is CASSLPTGLQESQYF. The CDR3 nucleotides read TGTGCCAGCAGCCTCCCGACAGGGCTTCAAGAGAGCCAGTACTTC.

This clonotype occurred a few times. V is TRBV19 and J is TRBJ2-1, with TRBD1 as a possible D gene (5 bases). Trimming removed 0 bases from V and 7 bases from J, with 16 bases in between. The germline CDR1 and CDR2 sequences are LNHDA and SQIVND (reference sequence). The CDR3 covers 16 residues. CDR3 region: CASSIDTQIGANEQFF. CDR3 in DNA: TGTGCCAGTAGTATAGATACCCAGATAGGGGCGAATGAGCAGTTCTTC.

There are a few counts of this clonotype. The chain carries TRBV12-3 or TRBV12-4 and TRBJ1-2; possible D gene TRBD1, 5 bases. The CDR3 extends over 13 amino acids. With 10 bases removed from V and 2 bases from J, the gap between germline ends came to 14 bases. The CDR3 nucleotides read TGTGCCACCCCTAAGGACACGAACTATGGCTACACCTTC. Protein sequence: CATPKDTNYGYTF.

The chain combines TRBV9 with TRBJ2-7; 7 nucleotides align to TRBD2. The CDR3 spans 15 residues. Trimming removed 3 bases from V and 2 bases from J; junction bases left unmatched: 8. CDR1 SGDLS and CDR2 YYNGEE come from the germline V gene. The DNA of the CDR3 is TGTGCCAGCAGCGAAGGAGTAGCGGGTCCCTACGAGCAGTACTTC. Translating gives CASSEGVAGPYEQYF.

The chain recombines TRBV12-3 or TRBV12-4 with TRBJ2-3, with TRBD2 matching over 7 bases. The CDR3 contains 12 residues. V was pared by 2 bases and J by 8 bases, with 1 base of the junction left unmatched. This chain's CDR3 is CASSLSGGTQYF. CDR3 sequence (DNA): TGTGCCAGCAGTTTATCGGGGGGTACGCAGTATTTT.

By sample share, this clonotype is medium-sized. The gene calls are TRBV7-3 and TRBJ2-3, with 10 bases aligning to TRBD1. The CDR3 runs to 17 residues. Looked up from germline, CDR1 is SGHTA and CDR2 is FQGTGA. With 5 bases clipped from V and 4 bases from J, the junction kept 12 bases outside the gene matches. The CDR3: CASSLGQGIGSADTQYF. The DNA of the CDR3 is TGTGCCAGCAGCCTGGGACAGGGGATAGGTAGCGCAGATACGCAGTATTTT.

This clonotype has a handful of counts. This rearrangement joins TRBV27 to TRBJ2-7; D is perhaps TRBD1 or TRBD2 (5 bases each). The germline V and J ends were trimmed by 7 bases and 0 bases, with 16 bases remaining between them. Germline CDR1 reads MNHEY; CDR2 reads SMNVEV (reference sequence). This CDR3 region has 15 residues. As DNA, the CDR3 is TGTGCCAGCACCGTCGGGGCTGGGGGCTCCTACGAGCAGTACTTC. This sequence encodes CASTVGAGGSYEQYF.

This clonotype was picked up many times. The V and J genes are TRBV25-1 and TRBJ1-1; weak D call: TRBD1 (6 bases). In germline, CDR1 is MGHDK, CDR2 SYGVNS. Trimming removed 7 bases at V and 3 bases at J, with 18 bases between. The CDR3 is 15 amino acids. CDR3 sequence: CASNTGGARDTEAFF. In DNA, the CDR3 is TGTGCCAGCAACACGGGGGGGGCTAGGGACACTGAAGCTTTCTTT.

V usage is TRBV6-2 or TRBV6-3 and J usage is TRBJ1-1; D gene uncertain. Germline CDR1 and CDR2: MNHEY and SVGEGT. The length of the CDR3 is 16 residues. The V end was cut by 7 bases, the J end by 4 bases, with 22 bases between. In nucleotides, the CDR3 is TGTGCCAGCATTAACCCCCGCAGGACGGGGTCCACTGAAGCTTTCTTT. Protein product: CASINPRRTGSTEAFF.

This clonotype was picked up many times. The junction shows a germline mismatch at one end, possibly a read error. V usage is TRBV7-7 and J usage is TRBJ2-3; 14 bases line up with TRBD2. Germline V CDR1 and CDR2: SSHAT, FNYEAQ (reference sequence). CDR3 length: 16 residues. This CDR3 is CASSRGLAGATDTQYF. CDR3 sequence (DNA): TGTGCTAGCAGCCGGGGACTAGCGGGAGCCACAGATACGCAGTATTTT.

The J gene is TRBJ2-7, the V gene TRBV29-1, with 9 bases identical to TRBD2. V lost 3 bases, J lost 1 base, and 1 base stayed unmatched. The CDR3 loop spans 13 amino acids. Germline V gene sequence: CDR1 SQVTM, CDR2 ANQGSEA. The CDR3 nucleotides read TGCAGCGTTGATAGCGGGAGATCCTACGAGCAGTACTTC. This gives the protein CSVDSGRSYEQYF.

This clonotype was recorded at least ten times. V usage is TRBV11-3 and J usage is TRBJ2-7, with a weak D call TRBD1 (5 bases). From germline, CDR1 is SGHNT and CDR2 YENEEA. This CDR3 contains 13 residues. Deletions cut 0 bases from V and 4 bases from J, with 7 bases between. For the CDR3, the DNA is TGTGCCAGCAGCTTAGAGACAGATTACGAGCAGTACTTC. The encoded protein is CASSLETDYEQYF. The full variable domain, in which reference TRBV11-3 and TRBJ2-7 provide the parts outside the CDR3, is EAGVVQSPRYKIIEKKQPVAFWCNPISGHNTLYWYLQNLGQGPELLIRYENEEAVDDSQLPKDRFSAERLKGVDSTLKIQPAELGDSAVYLCASSLETDYEQYFGPGTRLTVT.

The chain couples TRBV28 to TRBJ2-3; 7 bases match TRBD2. This CDR3 is built from 13 residues. Germline CDR1 and CDR2: MDHEN and SYDVKM. J lost 4 bases, V lost 6 bases, and 4 bases had no gene match. CDR3 region: CASSVGGADTQYF. The DNA for the CDR3 is TGTGCCAGCAGCGTGGGAGGGGCAGATACGCAGTATTTT.

This sequence joins TRBV4-1 and TRBJ2-5, with D hard to call. Germline V lookup: CDR1 MGHRA, CDR2 YSYEKL. The V and J ends lost 6 bases and 4 bases respectively, with 15 bases between them. CDR3 length: 14 amino acids. The DNA of the CDR3 is TGCGCCAGCAGACCCGCCGGGCCCTTAGAGACCCAGTACTTC. This sequence encodes CASRPAGPLETQYF.